The 2 T cell receptor beta chains listed next were all sequenced from one sample in a study of cytomegalovirus exposure and HLA in healthy donors. PCR primers comprised 60 Vbeta and 13 Jbeta primers. TCRdb's copy holds only in-frame clones and misses some; the assay was immunoSEQ multiplex PCR. The listing records 70,000 to 100,000 clones. The material sequenced was PBMCs. Every receptor here comes from a man aged 18 to 30 in good health and CMV-seropositive.

The chain combines TRBV5-5 with TRBJ1-6; 10 nucleotides line up with TRBD1. This CDR3 is built from 15 residues. Germline V gives CDR1 SGHKS, CDR2 YYEKEE (reference sequence). Trimming cost V 4 bases and J 7 bases; bases outside gene matches: 5. The CDR3 reads CASSEDRGGNSPLHF. The CDR3 DNA is TGTGCCAGCAGCGAGGACAGGGGGGGAAATTCACCCCTCCACTTT.

The chain recombines TRBV5-1 with TRBJ1-1; D unresolved. The CDR3 has 14 amino acids. The germline gives CDR1 SGHRS, CDR2 YFSETQ. The germline V and J ends were trimmed by 4 bases and 2 bases, with 12 bases remaining between them. The CDR3 region has the DNA TGCGCCAGCAGCCCCCGGCCAGGAAACACTGAAGCTTTCTTT. Its protein product is CASSPRPGNTEAFF.